The present T cell receptor (beta chain) was sequenced within a study of CD8 T cells in Susac syndrome. Study-wide results and caveats: The study acknowledged a relatively small number of individuals in its TCR sequencing and HLA analysis.

Per the germline V gene, CDR1 is SGDLS and CDR2 is YYNGEE. Trimming stripped 4 bases from V and 4 bases from J, with 14 bases between. This CDR3 comprises 14 residues. Concerning this clonotype: Its antigen is currently unknown.

A quantity of about 0.5 to 1 ug RNA underwent reverse transcription using random hexamers. TCRdb analysed the immunoSEQ multiplex PCR reads with MiXCR anew, one entry per CDR3 protein. The profile covers more than 120,000 distinct CDR3 sequences, with approximately 94% appearing a single time and nearly 0.085% taken by the ten largest. Healthy donors constituted the control group, matched for age and sex. The CD8+ and CD4+ T cells were negatively isolated, with the TEMRA cells enriched by FACS. The clonotype was recovered from a human donor in good health. The sample consisted of CD4+ T cells from PBMCs. The chain uses TRBV9 and TRBJ1-2; D may be TRBD1 (5 bases). The DNA of the CDR3 is TGTGCCAGCAGCCCGCGGGGGGAGAGCTATGGCTACACCTTC. It translates to CASSPRGESYGYTF.